A selection of T cell receptor beta chains follows, all from one sample in a study of T cells in Graves' hyperthyroidism and ophthalmopathy. TCRdb re-called the multiplex PCR reads through MiXCR, storing one row per CDR3 protein. The repertoire includes hundreds of thousands of distinct CDR3 sequences, about 14% of them detected once, and around an eighth sits in the top ten. Input material: blood. The origin of the receptors is a woman aged 45 to 65 with Graves' ophthalmopathy. The CDR3 runs from the conserved cysteine through the conserved F or W. D genes are given only for firm matches. A clone size is listed for some rows: how often the clone was seen (once, few, many), or a class if it is expanded.

TRBV11-2	many	TRBJ2-1	TRBD1	CASSLNFRDSFNEQFF	TGTGCCAGCAGCTTAAATTTCCGGGACAGTTTCAATGAGCAGTTCTTC
TRBV4-3	NA	TRBJ2-3	NA	CASSQINQDTQYF	TGCGCCAGCAGCCAAATAAACCAAGATACGCAGTATTTT
TRBV15	NA	TRBJ2-2	NA	CATSRERGGGAGELFF	TGTGCCACCAGCCGAGAAAGAGGAGGGGGCGCGGGGGAGCTGTTTTTT
TRBV3-1	many	TRBJ2-1	NA	CASSHLEGDNEQFF	TGTGCCAGCAGCCATTTGGAGGGAGACAATGAGCAGTTCTTC
TRBV7-9	NA	TRBJ2-1	TRBD2	CASSPSGNNEQFF	TGTGCCAGCAGCCCAAGCGGGAACAATGAGCAGTTCTTC
TRBV6-2/TRBV6-3	many	TRBJ2-7	TRBD2	CASSRTSGSAYEQYF	TGTGCCAGCAGCAGGACTAGCGGGTCAGCCTACGAGCAGTACTTC
TRBV28	many	TRBJ1-1	NA	CALQERNTEAFF	TGTGCCCTTCAGGAGAGGAACACTGAAGCTTTCTTT
TRBV6-2/TRBV6-3	many	TRBJ2-2	TRBD2	CASSSATGGRLLTGELFF	TGTGCCAGCAGTTCCGCTACAGGCGGGAGGTTACTTACCGGGGAGCTGTTTTTT
TRBV2	many	TRBJ2-7	NA	CASSGAGPYEQYF	TGTGCCAGCAGTGGGGCGGGGCCCTACGAGCAGTACTTC
TRBV5-5	many	TRBJ2-1	TRBD2	CASRLGGLAFYNEQFF	TGTGCCAGCAGGCTTGGGGGACTAGCGTTCTACAATGAGCAGTTCTTC
TRBV12-3/TRBV12-4	many	TRBJ2-5	TRBD2	CASRQSGRVQETQYF	TGTGCCAGCAGACAAAGCGGGAGGGTGCAAGAGACCCAGTACTTC
TRBV24-1	NA	TRBJ2-2	NA	CATSSQTRVELFF	TGTGCCACCAGTTCCCAGACTAGGGTGGAGCTGTTTTTT
TRBV7-2	few	TRBJ2-7	TRBD2	CASSFGRRPEQYF	TGTGCCAGCAGCTTCGGGAGGCGTCCCGAGCAGTACTTC
TRBV28	many	TRBJ1-2	NA	CASSPLGRWRNGYTF	TGTGCCAGCAGTCCTTTAGGGCGGTGGAGGAATGGCTACACCTTC
TRBV27	NA	TRBJ1-2	NA	CASSFGGVNYGYTF	TGTGCCAGCAGTTTCGGGGGGGTAAACTATGGCTACACCTTC
TRBV20-1	many	TRBJ2-7	NA	CSARDSLVGYEQYF	TGCAGTGCTAGAGATTCCCTAGTGGGCTACGAGCAGTACTTC
TRBV7-3	NA	TRBJ1-1	NA	CASSLGMGGVLEAFF	TGTGCCAGCAGCTTAGGAATGGGGGGAGTCCTAGAAGCTTTCTTT
TRBV30	few	TRBJ2-5	NA	CAWSVVRGETQYF	TGTGCCTGGAGTGTAGTCAGAGGAGAGACCCAGTACTTC
TRBV7-9	NA	TRBJ1-2	TRBD1	CASGTEANYGYTF	TGTGCCAGCGGGACAGAAGCTAACTATGGCTACACCTTC
TRBV5-6	few	TRBJ2-2	TRBD1	CASSIGQGRVTGELFF	TGTGCCAGCAGCATCGGACAGGGAAGGGTCACCGGGGAGCTGTTTTTT